What follows are 11 T cell receptor beta chains derived from one specimen sequenced in a study of cytomegalovirus exposure and HLA in healthy donors. The PCR was carried out with 60 Vbeta primers and 13 Jbeta primers. Produced via immunoSEQ multiplex PCR; TCRdb's table is partial and in-frame only. The sample contains more than 100,000 clones, roughly 77% of which appear only once. The specimen was PBMCs. The source of these receptors is a woman between 18 and 29 years old in good health and CMV-seropositive.

CDR3 bases: TGTGCCAGCAGTGCAACTAGCGGGGGCTGGTACTTC. The encoded protein is CASSATSGGWYF. This rearrangement joins TRBV6-5 to TRBJ2-7; 11 bases map to TRBD2. Germline V gene sequence: CDR1 MNHEY, CDR2 SVGAGI. The junction had 6 bases not matched to a gene; V was cut back by 5 bases and J by 12 bases. The CDR3 runs 12 residues.

The chain has TRBV11-1 and TRBJ1-1; D call uncertain. Deletions cut 6 bases from V and 1 base from J, with 9 bases between. This CDR3 is 13 amino acids long. Germline CDR1 SGHAT, CDR2 FQDESV (reference sequence). CDR3: CASSSLWNTEAFF. In DNA, the CDR3 is TGTGCCAGCAGTTCTCTGTGGAACACTGAAGCTTTCTTT.

This clone was found a few times. The J gene is TRBJ1-2, the V gene TRBV7-9; 7 bases align to TRBD1. This CDR3 has 13 amino acids. CDR1 and CDR2 from the germline V gene are SEHNR and FQNEAQ (reference sequence). V lost 11 bases and J lost 2; bases outside the gene matches: 8. CDR3 sequence (DNA): TGTGCCGCCACCGACAGGGCCAACTATGGCTACACCTTC. Encoded protein: CAATDRANYGYTF. The whole variable domain, filled in from reference TRBV7-9 and TRBJ1-2, reads DTGVSQNPRHKITKRGQNVTFRCDPISEHNRLYWYRQTLGQGPEFLTYFQNEAQLEKSRLLSDRFSAERPKGSFSTLEIQRTEQGDSAMYLCAATDRANYGYTFGSGTRLTVV.

The gene calls are TRBV6-6 and TRBJ2-5, with a weak D call TRBD2 (6 bases). The V end was cut by 2 bases, the J end by 7 bases, with 14 bases between. The germline V gene encodes CDR1 MNHNY and CDR2 SVGAGI (reference sequence). The CDR3 is 14 residues long. The CDR3 nucleotides are TGTGCCAGCAGTTACCTGGGGGGATGGGGGACCCAGTACTTC. Translation gives CASSYLGGWGTQYF.

DNA of the CDR3: TGCGCCAGCAGTTACTTGCCTAGCGACCAAGAGACCCAGTACTTC. As protein: CASSYLPSDQETQYF. The V call is TRBV5-1, the J call TRBJ2-5; possibly TRBD2 for D (6 bases). Trimming pared 5 bases from V and 0 bases from J, leaving 14 bases between. The CDR3 loop spans 15 amino acids. CDR1 is SGHRS, CDR2 YFSETQ, per germline.

J is TRBJ2-1 and V is TRBV10-3; TRBD1 matches at 7 bases. Germline loops: CDR1 ENHRY, CDR2 SYGVKD. The CDR3 contains 15 residues. The J segment lost 6 bases and the V segment lost 3 bases, leaving 8 bases of the junction unmatched. Here the CDR3 reads CAISERQGVRNEQFF. CDR3 DNA sequence: TGTGCCATCAGTGAAAGGCAGGGGGTGCGCAATGAGCAGTTCTTC.

The chain uses TRBV9 and TRBJ1-4; D is perhaps TRBD1 (6 bases). Between the trimmed V and J ends, which lost 3 bases and 6 bases, there was a span of 18 bases. The CDR3 spans 16 residues. The germline V gene has CDR1 SGDLS and CDR2 YYNGEE. In DNA form, the CDR3 reads TGTGCCAGCAGCGCGGGGGGGCGGCAGGGCTATGAAAAACTGTTTTTT. Translated, it gives CASSAGGRQGYEKLFF.

The chain is built from TRBV10-2 and TRBJ2-5; D is perhaps TRBD1 (6 bases). CDR1 is WSHSY and CDR2 is SAAADI in the germline V gene. The CDR3 spans 12 residues. Trimming cost V 6 bases and J 11 bases, with 16 bases left between them. The CDR3: CASRELQGTQYF. CDR3 nucleotide sequence: TGCGCCAGCAGGGAACTACAGGGAACTCAGTACTTC.

This chain links TRBV5-4 with TRBJ1-2, with TRBD1 as a possible D gene (6 bases). With 3 bases removed from V and 1 base from J, the gap between germline ends came to 10 bases. CDR3 length: 14 amino acids. Per germline, CDR1 SGHNT and CDR2 YYREEE (reference sequence). CDR3 loop: CASSSNRVNYGYTF. Written as DNA, the CDR3 is TGTGCCAGCAGCTCCAACAGGGTTAACTATGGCTACACCTTC.

This chain connects TRBV5-1 to TRBJ2-1; TRBD2 agrees at 8 bases. Trimming cost V 0 bases and J 10 bases; bases outside gene matches: 0. This CDR3 region has 12 residues. Germline CDR1 is SGHRS and CDR2 is YFSETQ. The CDR3 is CASSLERGEQFF. For the CDR3, the DNA is TGCGCCAGCAGCTTGGAGCGGGGGGAGCAGTTCTTC.

The chain recombines TRBV19 with TRBJ2-5; 10 bases fit TRBD2. Trimming took 7 bases from V and 4 from J; bases not matched to a gene: 3. The CDR3 is 13 residues long. Germline V gene lookup returns CDR1 LNHDA and CDR2 SQIVND (reference sequence). As DNA, the CDR3 is TGTGCCAGTAAGGAGCGGGGGGGAGAGACCCAGTACTTC. Amino acid sequence: CASKERGGETQYF.